The source of this T cell receptor beta chain is a study of T cell repertoires and leukemia-associated antigens (dated by TCRdb to between 2018 and 2021). Background for the entire study: Around 15 million effective reads were obtained overall, with each sample giving about 5.1 to 6.6 million read pairs and about 3.3 to 5.0 million effective reads. Using in vitro peptide stimulation of healthy T cells, the study set out to figure out what antigen is recognized by a TCR Vbeta21 clone that had previously been found in CML patients. General conclusions and limits of the study: The antigen specificity and function of the expanded clones were not directly tested and needed further investigation. Numbers of Vbeta genes (about 60), Jbeta genes (14), VDJ rearrangements and unique CDR3s did not differ significantly among the four groups.

This clonotype was detected ten times or more. Its antigen specificity is not known. The sample holds no much larger clone one base away, and base qualities are not on file. Counted from cysteine to phenylalanine, this CDR3 has 13 amino acids. The only DNA kept is the CDR3, 39 bases in frame from the first base. CDR1 MDHEN and CDR2 SYDVKM are derived from the germline V gene. The V end loses 9 bases and the J end loses 5 bases, and a stretch of 13 bases separates them. Total RNA was extracted from the cultured T cells with TRIzol reagent. 5' rapid amplification of cDNA ends (5'RACE) was used to amplify TCRbeta libraries from RNA. Before sequencing, Qubit, an Agilent instrument, and quantitative PCR were used to check library concentration and integrity. A commercial service provider sequenced the qualified libraries on Illumina HiSeq or MiSeq. The source study handled its data this way. TCR sequences in each sample were identified with MiXCR version 1.8.2. For a clone to count as qualified, its CDR3 had to be longer than four amino acids, its nucleotide length had to be in-frame, and the clone could not contain a stop codon. An effective read was defined as a read containing the complete CDR3 structure. RT-PCR with 24 Vbeta primers, GeneScan spectratyping, and Sanger sequencing were used to validate expanded clones. TCRdb cleaned the public reads at Q25 with fastp, built clones with MiXCR and kept in-frame beta chains. A single entry per CDR3 protein holds the most common genes and DNA from its merged rows. These V and J calls originate from TCRdb's pipeline instead of the authors' own analysis. Recorded for this sample are over 10,000 distinct CDR3 sequences; 35% to 50% of them occurred a single time. Clones ranked in the top ten supply roughly 33% of the sample.

CD3+ T cells were first rested overnight at roughly 2.7 million cells/mL in RPMI 1640 without fetal bovine serum. MACS immunomagnetic beads were used, per the manufacturer's instructions, to isolate CD3+ T cells from PBMCs. Sequenced sample: CD3+ T cells sorted from blood and cultured. This sequence originates from a female donor in good health. The chain links TRBV28 with TRBJ2-2, with no confident D gene call. The encoded CDR3 is CASDLRSTGELFF. The bases are TGTGCCAGTGATCTGAGGTCAACCGGGGAGCTGTTTTTT.